These T cell receptor beta chains were read from a single sample in a study of shared clonotypes between healthy human individuals. Generated by immunoSEQ multiplex PCR, the TCRdb table keeps only in-frame clones and is missing some. The table has hundreds of thousands of clones, around 74% seen once; the top ten hold over 9%. Sequences were obtained from memory CD4+ T cells sorted from blood. The source is a man aged 25-40 years in good health. CDR3s include the opening cysteine and the closing phenylalanine or tryptophan. A D gene is named only where the DNA matches it firmly. Some rows mark clone size as missing; the rest say once, few, many or name a class of expanded clone.

j_gene: TRBJ2-1
v_gene: TRBV10-1
abundance: .
d_gene: .
CDR3nt: TGCGCCAGCAGCCTCGGCAAATACAATGAGCAGTTCTTC
CDR3aa: CASSLGKYNEQFF

j_gene: TRBJ1-2
v_gene: TRBV5-5
abundance: .
d_gene: .
CDR3nt: TGTGCCAGCAGCTTGGCCCCCGGGGCTGACTATGGCTACACCTTC
CDR3aa: CASSLAPGADYGYTF

j_gene: TRBJ1-1
v_gene: TRBV6-5
abundance: .
d_gene: .
CDR3nt: TGTGCCAGCACCCCCCCGGGTTCGCGGACTGAAGCTTTCTTT
CDR3aa: CASTPPGSRTEAFF

j_gene: TRBJ1-5
v_gene: TRBV19
abundance: .
d_gene: TRBD1
CDR3nt: TGTGCCAGTAGTTTGACAGGGCGCAATCAGCCCCAGCATTTT
CDR3aa: CASSLTGRNQPQHF

j_gene: TRBJ2-3
v_gene: TRBV12-5
abundance: .
d_gene: TRBD1
CDR3nt: TGTGCTAGTGGTCCGGGACAGGGCCCACCAGATACGCAGTATTTT
CDR3aa: CASGPGQGPPDTQYF

j_gene: TRBJ2-7
v_gene: TRBV7-9
abundance: .
d_gene: .
CDR3nt: TGTGCCAGCAGCTTCCACCTTTCACCGGAGCAGTACTTC
CDR3aa: CASSFHLSPEQYF

j_gene: TRBJ1-1
v_gene: TRBV11-3
abundance: .
d_gene: .
CDR3nt: TGTGCCAGCAGCTTAGATCTGTCCACCGGGAACACTGAAGCTTTCTTT
CDR3aa: CASSLDLSTGNTEAFF

j_gene: TRBJ1-1
v_gene: TRBV27
abundance: .
d_gene: .
CDR3nt: TGTGCCAGCAGTTTCAACAGGGCTGTTGAAGCTTTCTTT
CDR3aa: CASSFNRAVEAFF

j_gene: TRBJ2-5
v_gene: TRBV7-3
abundance: once
d_gene: .
CDR3nt: TGTGCCAGCAGCCCAAGCCCCAACCAGGAAGAGACCCAGTACTTC
CDR3aa: CASSPSPNQEETQYF

j_gene: TRBJ2-4
v_gene: TRBV28
abundance: .
d_gene: .
CDR3nt: TGTGCCAGCAGTTTGCAGGGGGGAAACATTCAGTACTTC
CDR3aa: CASSLQGGNIQYF

j_gene: TRBJ2-6
v_gene: TRBV11-2
abundance: few
d_gene: .
CDR3nt: TGTGCCAGCAGCTTAGCCAGGGGAGAGTCTGGGGCCAACGTCCTGACTTTC
CDR3aa: CASSLARGESGANVLTF

j_gene: TRBJ2-7
v_gene: TRBV5-1
abundance: .
d_gene: .
CDR3nt: TGCGCCAGCAGCTTAGGGACAAGGGTCCACGAGCAGTACTTC
CDR3aa: CASSLGTRVHEQYF

j_gene: TRBJ2-7
v_gene: TRBV10-3
abundance: .
d_gene: .
CDR3nt: TGTGCCATCTCGGGGGGGACAGGAACCTACGAGCAGTACTTC
CDR3aa: CAISGGTGTYEQYF

j_gene: TRBJ2-6
v_gene: TRBV7-2
abundance: .
d_gene: .
CDR3nt: TGTGCCAGCAGCTTAGCCTCTACTGGGGCCAACGTCCTGACTTTC
CDR3aa: CASSLASTGANVLTF

j_gene: TRBJ2-7
v_gene: TRBV28
abundance: .
d_gene: TRBD2
CDR3nt: TGTGCCAGCAGCCGAGCCACTAGCGGGTTCTCCTACGAGCAGTACTTC
CDR3aa: CASSRATSGFSYEQYF

j_gene: TRBJ2-6
v_gene: TRBV27
abundance: .
d_gene: .
CDR3nt: TGTGCCAGCAGTCCTTCCCGTGTGGCCAACGTCCTGACTTTC
CDR3aa: CASSPSRVANVLTF

j_gene: TRBJ2-7
v_gene: TRBV18
abundance: .
d_gene: .
CDR3nt: TGTGCCAGCTCACTCCGGGACAAATTCTACGAGCAGTACTTC
CDR3aa: CASSLRDKFYEQYF

j_gene: TRBJ2-7
v_gene: TRBV5-5
abundance: .
d_gene: TRBD1
CDR3nt: TGTGCCAGCAGCCGACAGGGTACCTACGAGCAGTACTTC
CDR3aa: CASSRQGTYEQYF

j_gene: TRBJ2-6
v_gene: TRBV5-1
abundance: .
d_gene: .
CDR3nt: TGCGCCAGCAGCCCGACAGATTCTGGGGCCAACGTCCTGACTTTC
CDR3aa: CASSPTDSGANVLTF

j_gene: TRBJ1-1
v_gene: TRBV28
abundance: .
d_gene: .
CDR3nt: TGTGCCAGCAGCTCTTCCCCGGACGGGGGGTACACTGAAGCTTTCTTT
CDR3aa: CASSSSPDGGYTEAFF

j_gene: TRBJ1-5
v_gene: TRBV29-1
abundance: .
d_gene: .
CDR3nt: TGCAGCGTCCGCCGGGGGAGCAATCAGCCCCAGCATTTT
CDR3aa: CSVRRGSNQPQHF

j_gene: TRBJ2-3
v_gene: TRBV9
abundance: .
d_gene: TRBD2
CDR3nt: TGTGCCAGCGGGGCGGGAGGGTTCACAGATACGCAGTATTTT
CDR3aa: CASGAGGFTDTQYF

j_gene: TRBJ2-2
v_gene: TRBV2
abundance: many
d_gene: .
CDR3nt: TGTGCCAGCACCCGAACAGGAGGGGGCCCTGGCGGGGAGCTGTTTTTT
CDR3aa: CASTRTGGGPGGELFF

j_gene: TRBJ1-1
v_gene: TRBV2
abundance: .
d_gene: .
CDR3nt: TGTGCCAGCAGTGATCAGTGGGGCTACACTGAAGCTTTCTTT
CDR3aa: CASSDQWGYTEAFF

j_gene: TRBJ2-1
v_gene: TRBV4-1
abundance: .
d_gene: .
CDR3nt: TGCGCCAGCAGCCACCGTTCTGTAGGGCATGAGCAGTTCTTC
CDR3aa: CASSHRSVGHEQFF

j_gene: TRBJ2-3
v_gene: TRBV5-1
abundance: few
d_gene: .
CDR3nt: TGCGCCAGCAGCTTGTCCGCCGTACGGACAGATACGCAGTATTTT
CDR3aa: CASSLSAVRTDTQYF

j_gene: TRBJ2-3
v_gene: TRBV20-1
abundance: many
d_gene: .
CDR3nt: TGCAGTGCTATTGTAGATACGCAGTATTTT
CDR3aa: CSAIVDTQYF

j_gene: TRBJ2-3
v_gene: TRBV7-2
abundance: .
d_gene: .
CDR3nt: TGTGCCAGCAGCTTACGGGAGAAGGATACGCAGTATTTT
CDR3aa: CASSLREKDTQYF

j_gene: TRBJ1-5
v_gene: TRBV19
abundance: .
d_gene: .
CDR3nt: TGTGCCAGTAGTCTCGTTAATCAGCCCCAGCATTTT
CDR3aa: CASSLVNQPQHF

j_gene: TRBJ1-2
v_gene: TRBV12-5
abundance: .
d_gene: .
CDR3nt: TGTGCTAGTGGTTTGAGCCCAGGGGAGGGCTACACCTTC
CDR3aa: CASGLSPGEGYTF

j_gene: TRBJ1-1
v_gene: TRBV5-6
abundance: .
d_gene: .
CDR3nt: TGTGCCAGCAGCGCCGGCTCAGCAGCCGCTTTCTTT
CDR3aa: CASSAGSAAAFF

j_gene: TRBJ2-7
v_gene: TRBV7-9
abundance: once
d_gene: TRBD2
CDR3nt: TGTGCCAGCAGCCCGACTAGCGGGAGGGCCTACGAGCAGTACTTC
CDR3aa: CASSPTSGRAYEQYF

j_gene: TRBJ1-1
v_gene: TRBV7-8
abundance: .
d_gene: .
CDR3nt: TGTGCCAGCAGCTTAGCAGTGTGGGGGGATGTCTTGATTGAAGCTTTCTTT
CDR3aa: CASSLAVWGDVLIEAFF

j_gene: TRBJ2-2
v_gene: TRBV10-1
abundance: .
d_gene: TRBD2
CDR3nt: TGCGCCAGCAGTGCCCTCGCCGGGACTAGCGGGAGACCCGGGGAGCTGTTTTTT
CDR3aa: CASSALAGTSGRPGELFF

j_gene: TRBJ1-1
v_gene: TRBV7-6
abundance: .
d_gene: .
CDR3nt: TGTGCCAGCAGGGTTGACGGCTTCGCTTTCTTT
CDR3aa: CASRVDGFAFF

j_gene: TRBJ1-2
v_gene: TRBV2
abundance: .
d_gene: TRBD1
CDR3nt: TGTGCCAGCAGTGAGGGACAGGCGGCCTATGGCTACACCTTC
CDR3aa: CASSEGQAAYGYTF

j_gene: TRBJ2-2
v_gene: TRBV5-1
abundance: .
d_gene: .
CDR3nt: TGCGCCAGCAGCTTGGTGGGATTCACCGGGGAGCTGTTTTTT
CDR3aa: CASSLVGFTGELFF

j_gene: TRBJ2-1
v_gene: TRBV4-1
abundance: .
d_gene: .
CDR3nt: TGCGCCAGCAGCCAAGGTCTCCTTTCTGTTCCGGCGGGGCACTACAATGAGCAGTTCTTC
CDR3aa: CASSQGLLSVPAGHYNEQFF

j_gene: TRBJ1-4
v_gene: TRBV2
abundance: few
d_gene: .
CDR3nt: TGTGCCAGCAAACGGCTGATTGCAACTAATGAAAAACTGTTTTTT
CDR3aa: CASKRLIATNEKLFF

j_gene: TRBJ2-3
v_gene: TRBV4-2
abundance: .
d_gene: .
CDR3nt: TGTGCCAGCAGCCACTCCGAACTGGGCACAGATACGCAGTATTTT
CDR3aa: CASSHSELGTDTQYF

j_gene: TRBJ2-5
v_gene: TRBV18
abundance: few
d_gene: .
CDR3nt: TGTGCCAGCTCACCAAGTATCGGTGAGACCCAGTACTTC
CDR3aa: CASSPSIGETQYF

j_gene: TRBJ2-7
v_gene: TRBV7-2
abundance: .
d_gene: TRBD2
CDR3nt: TGTGCCAGCAGCTTCTCTAGCGGGAGGGTCTCCTACGAGCAGTACTTC
CDR3aa: CASSFSSGRVSYEQYF

j_gene: TRBJ1-1
v_gene: TRBV5-1
abundance: few
d_gene: .
CDR3nt: TGCGCCAGCAGCTTGATGGATCCCGGGAAGAACACTGAAGCTTTCTTT
CDR3aa: CASSLMDPGKNTEAFF

j_gene: TRBJ2-3
v_gene: TRBV5-4
abundance: many
d_gene: .
CDR3nt: TGTGCCAGCAGCCCACGAGCGGATATCACAGATACGCAGTATTTT
CDR3aa: CASSPRADITDTQYF

j_gene: TRBJ2-4
v_gene: TRBV4-2
abundance: .
d_gene: TRBD2
CDR3nt: TGTGCCAGCAGCCAAGATTATGGCGGGAGTGCCAAAAACATTCAGTACTTC
CDR3aa: CASSQDYGGSAKNIQYF